Shown below are 6 T cell receptor beta chains from a single sample sequenced in a study of T cells after yellow fever vaccination. TCRdb reprocessed the 5' RACE reads via MiXCR and lists one record per CDR3 protein. The table has 200,000 to 300,000 distinct CDR3 sequences, about an eighth seen once. The starting material was CD4+ T cells sorted from PBMCs, obtained 45 days after the yellow fever booster vaccination. These receptors all come from a man aged 25 to 40 who received the YFV17D yellow fever vaccine.

This chain uses TRBV5-4 with TRBJ2-7; TRBD1 or TRBD2 may be the D gene (5 bases each). Germline V gene data show CDR1 as SGHNT and CDR2 as YYREEE (reference sequence). This CDR3 has 13 residues. V was shortened by 4 bases and J by 4 bases, with 12 bases between the two germline ends. This chain's CDR3 is CASSPDWGYEQYF. The CDR3 region has the DNA TGTGCCAGCAGCCCCGATTGGGGGTACGAGCAGTACTTC.

This clonotype was counted between two and nine times. V gene TRBV28 combines with J gene TRBJ2-4; D uncertain. The germline gives CDR1 MDHEN, CDR2 SYDVKM. V lost 6 bases, J lost 0 bases, and 12 bases lay in between. The CDR3 is 15 amino acids. The CDR3 DNA is TGTGCCAGCAGCGGAGCGTCTCTAGCCAAAAACATTCAGTACTTC. Translating gives CASSGASLAKNIQYF.

The V and J genes are TRBV2 and TRBJ2-2; the D call may be TRBD1 or TRBD2 (5 bases each). Trimming left V 6 bases short and J 3 bases short, with 14 bases between. The CDR3 sequence is 15 residues long. From germline, CDR1 is SNHLY and CDR2 FYNNEI. DNA for the CDR3: TGTGCCAGCAGACGCATCCGGGACCACACCGGGGAGCTGTTTTTT. It is translated as CASRRIRDHTGELFF.

The table lists this clonotype with many counts. The chain combines TRBV7-2 with TRBJ2-3, with 11 bases aligning to TRBD2. Germline V gene lookup returns CDR1 SGHTA and CDR2 FQGNSA. The CDR3 is 16 residues long. The ends lost 5 bases at V and 3 bases at J; junction bases unmatched: 7. The DNA for the CDR3 is TGTGCCAGCAGCGCACTAGCGGGAGTACGTACAGATACGCAGTATTTT. Translated, it gives CASSALAGVRTDTQYF. Looking up the rest from reference TRBV7-2 and TRBJ2-3 gives the full variable domain: GAGVSQSPSNKVTEKGKDVELRCDPISGHTALYWYRQSLGQGLEFLIYFQGNSAPDKSGLPSDRFSAERTGGSVSTLTIQRTQQEDSAVYLCASSALAGVRTDTQYFGPGTRLTVL.

There are a few counts of this clonotype. V gene TRBV28 combines with J gene TRBJ2-4, with TRBD1 matching 8 bases. The germline gives CDR1 MDHEN, CDR2 SYDVKM. There are 16 residues in the CDR3. The V gene end was trimmed by 5 bases and the J gene end by 1 base; junction bases not matched to a gene: 7. Here the CDR3 DNA reads TGTGCCAGCAGTCGAGAGACAGGGGTCGCCAAAAACATTCAGTACTTC. It is translated as CASSRETGVAKNIQYF.

In its sample, this clonotype was seen a few times. V usage is TRBV7-9 and J usage is TRBJ2-3; D is possibly TRBD1 (5 bases). V lost 1 base and J lost 2, with 13 bases in between. The CDR3 extends over 16 amino acids. In germline, CDR1 is SEHNR, CDR2 FQNEAQ (reference sequence). CDR3 DNA: TGTGCCAGCAGCTTAGGGACATCCGCCATCACAGATACGCAGTATTTT. It translates to CASSLGTSAITDTQYF.